The 21 T cell receptor beta chains below all came from one sample that was sequenced in a study of cytomegalovirus exposure and HLA in healthy donors. The PCR was carried out with 60 Vbeta primers and 13 Jbeta primers. Sequenced by immunoSEQ multiplex PCR; TCRdb stores in-frame clones only, minus some. This sample has around 100,000 clones, with 75% to 85% found just once. Sequences were obtained from PBMCs. The source of these receptors is a woman younger than 30 in good health and CMV-seropositive.

The chain has TRBV14 and TRBJ1-6; 7 nucleotides match TRBD1. In germline, CDR1 is SGHDN, CDR2 FVKESK. The CDR3 totals 15 residues. Trimming at V came to 6 bases and at J to 4 bases, leaving 6 bases not matched to a gene. CDR3 nucleotide sequence: TGTGCCAGCAGAGCGACAGGGACATATAATTCACCCCTCCACTTT. Translation: CASRATGTYNSPLHF.

This clone has only a few counts. The V call is TRBV11-2, the J call TRBJ2-1, with 7 bases aligning to TRBD2. CDR3 size: 16 residues. Germline values: CDR1 SGHAT, CDR2 FQNNGV. The J segment lost 4 bases and the V segment lost 0 bases, leaving 6 bases of the junction unmatched. The CDR3 loop is CASSLEAGAIYNEQFF. DNA of the CDR3: TGTGCCAGCAGCTTAGAGGCGGGAGCTATATACAATGAGCAGTTCTTC.

This clone was seen more than once but under ten times. V usage is TRBV5-6 and J usage is TRBJ2-7, with 9 nucleotides matching TRBD2. V lost 4 bases, J lost 3 bases, and 8 bases stayed unmatched. The CDR3 sequence is 15 residues long. Germline lookup yields CDR1 SGHDT and CDR2 YYEEEE. CDR3 loop: CASSPERGVIYEQYF. The CDR3 region has the DNA TGTGCCAGCAGCCCGGAGCGGGGGGTCATCTACGAGCAGTACTTC.

In this sample, this clone turned up a few times. This sequence joins TRBV19 and TRBJ2-1; no definite D call. V was pared by 3 bases and J by 4 bases, with 4 bases between. Germline values: CDR1 LNHDA, CDR2 SQIVND (reference sequence). The CDR3 runs 12 residues. The CDR3 here is CASSILYNEQFF. The DNA of the CDR3 is TGTGCCAGTAGTATTCTATACAATGAGCAGTTCTTC.

This chain connects TRBV7-2 to TRBJ2-7; 9 bases match TRBD1. The CDR3 is made up of 16 amino acids. Germline CDR1 SGHTA, CDR2 FQGNSA. The trim removed 1 base at V and 3 bases at J, leaving 7 bases unmatched. The CDR3 here is CASSLDRGRSRYEQYF. DNA for the CDR3: TGTGCCAGCAGCTTAGACAGGGGGCGAAGTCGCTACGAGCAGTACTTC.

V and J are TRBV5-8 and TRBJ2-5; TRBD2 aligns across 11 bases. CDR1 is SGHTS and CDR2 is YDEGEE in the germline V gene. V was pared by 0 bases and J by 4 bases, with 8 bases of the junction left unmatched. The CDR3 spans 17 residues. The CDR3 loop is CASSLGGLAEAVETQYF. The CDR3 bases are TGTGCCAGCAGCTTGGGGGGACTAGCGGAAGCAGTAGAGACCCAGTACTTC.

The V and J genes are TRBV7-2 and TRBJ1-2; D not certain. The CDR3 sequence is 13 residues long. Germline V gene lookup returns CDR1 SGHTA and CDR2 FQGNSA. V dropped 4 bases and J dropped 6 bases, with 12 bases sitting between them. The CDR3, as DNA: TGTGCCAGCAGCTCAACCGGGGTTAATGGCTACACCTTC. This codes for CASSSTGVNGYTF.

This clone was observed a handful of times. This sample includes further DNA sequences coding for the same CDR3. This chain links TRBV29-1 with TRBJ1-1, with D unresolved. The V and J ends lost 6 bases and 0 bases respectively, with 8 bases between them. The germline gives CDR1 SQVTM, CDR2 ANQGSEA. This CDR3 contains 12 residues. CDR3 in DNA: TGCAGCGTCACGGGATTGAACACTGAAGCTTTCTTT. This gives the protein CSVTGLNTEAFF.

The chain employs TRBV30 and TRBJ2-1; no clear D. The CDR3 is made up of 13 amino acids. V dropped 3 bases and J dropped 0 bases, with 6 bases sitting between them. CDR1 and CDR2 from the germline V gene are GTSNPN and SVGIG (reference sequence). CDR3 DNA sequence: TGTGCCTGGAGCGGGTTCTCCTACAATGAGCAGTTCTTC. It yields the protein CAWSGFSYNEQFF.

This clone was detected only a few times. The V call is TRBV5-6, the J call TRBJ1-1; 7 bases align to TRBD1. Trimming removed 0 bases from V and 1 base from J; junction bases left unmatched: 9. Germline values: CDR1 SGHDT, CDR2 YYEEEE. The CDR3 is 17 amino acids. The CDR3 sequence is CASSLELFGTENTEAFF. The CDR3 nucleotides read TGTGCCAGCAGCTTGGAGCTTTTCGGGACAGAGAACACTGAAGCTTTCTTT.

This clone was picked up a small number of times. The rearrangement uses TRBV5-1 and TRBJ1-4; 7 bases match TRBD1. This CDR3 region has 15 residues. The V gene end was trimmed by 5 bases and the J gene end by 5 bases; junction bases not matched to a gene: 9. Germline V gene lookup returns CDR1 SGHRS and CDR2 YFSETQ. The CDR3 sequence is CASRSQGGPNEKLFF. DNA for the CDR3: TGCGCCAGCAGGTCCCAGGGGGGACCCAATGAAAAACTGTTTTTT.

The genes are TRBV19 and TRBJ1-3; unclear D gene. Looked up from germline, CDR1 is LNHDA and CDR2 is SQIVND (reference sequence). The V and J ends lost 6 bases and 0 bases respectively, with 12 bases between them. The CDR3 length is 15 residues. The CDR3 nucleotides read TGTGCCAGTAGCTTACTCCGTATCTCTGGAAACACCATATATTTT. Translating it yields CASSLLRISGNTIYF.

This clone was picked up many times. The chain employs TRBV5-5 and TRBJ1-1, with D hard to call. Germline V gene data show CDR1 as SGHKS and CDR2 as YYEKEE (reference sequence). V lost 1 base and J lost 8, with 12 bases in between. The length of the CDR3 is 13 residues. The CDR3 reads CASSLSHLTEAFF. As DNA, the CDR3 is TGTGCCAGCAGCTTGTCCCACCTGACAGAAGCTTTCTTT.

A word on this clone: This specimen includes other DNA sequences encoding the same CDR3. The genes are TRBV27 and TRBJ1-1; 8 bases are a match to TRBD1. This CDR3 comprises 14 residues. The germline gives CDR1 MNHEY, CDR2 SMNVEV (reference sequence). Trimming took 2 bases from V and 4 from J; bases not matched to a gene: 3. Written as DNA, the CDR3 is TGTGCCAGCAGTTTAAACAGGGGGGGCACTGAAGCTTTCTTT. It is translated as CASSLNRGGTEAFF.

The V call is TRBV10-3, the J call TRBJ1-1; TRBD1 might be the D (5 bases). From germline, CDR1 is ENHRY and CDR2 SYGVKD. V lost 7 bases to trimming and J lost 0 bases, with 9 bases between them. The CDR3 has 13 residues. The CDR3 DNA follows: TGTGCCATCAAAGACAGACTGAACACTGAAGCTTTCTTT. Translating it yields CAIKDRLNTEAFF.

The chain couples TRBV5-4 to TRBJ2-5; no reliable D call. V was shortened by 1 base and J by 1 base, with 11 bases between the two germline ends. Germline values: CDR1 SGHNT, CDR2 YYREEE (reference sequence). This CDR3 is 15 amino acids long. CDR3: CASSLRATFQETQYF. CDR3 nucleotides: TGTGCCAGCAGCTTGCGCGCAACTTTCCAAGAGACCCAGTACTTC.

V usage is TRBV6-6 and J usage is TRBJ2-7; 7 nucleotides line up with TRBD2. Per germline, CDR1 MNHNY and CDR2 SVGAGI (reference sequence). Trimming removed 7 bases from V and 2 bases from J; junction bases left unmatched: 8. The CDR3 runs 14 residues. In nucleotides, the CDR3 is TGTGCCAGCACCTCGGGGGGAAAACCCTACGAGCAGTACTTC. Encoded protein: CASTSGGKPYEQYF.

The chain has TRBV9 and TRBJ1-1; no clear D gene. Deletions cut 2 bases from V and 0 bases from J, with 5 bases between. Germline lookup yields CDR1 SGDLS and CDR2 YYNGEE. This CDR3 is 13 amino acids long. The CDR3, as DNA: TGTGCCAGCAGCGTCGACTTGAACACTGAAGCTTTCTTT. Translation: CASSVDLNTEAFF.

The chain combines TRBV6-6 with TRBJ2-4; 9 positions agree with TRBD2. Germline CDR1 MNHNY, CDR2 SVGAGI (reference sequence). With 0 bases clipped from V and 4 bases from J, the junction kept 4 bases outside the gene matches. This CDR3 comprises 16 residues. In DNA, the CDR3 is TGTGCCAGCAGTTACTCGGTAGCGGGAGTTAAAAACATTCAGTACTTC. It yields the protein CASSYSVAGVKNIQYF.

The J gene is TRBJ2-5, the V gene TRBV5-1, with TRBD1 matching 7 bases. V lost 5 bases and J lost 5; bases outside the gene matches: 3. The CDR3 extends over 12 amino acids. Looked up from germline, CDR1 is SGHRS and CDR2 is YFSETQ. CDR3 sequence: CASRTGTETQYF. The CDR3 DNA reads TGCGCCAGCAGGACAGGGACGGAGACCCAGTACTTC.

The V gene is TRBV7-9, the J gene TRBJ2-3; tentatively, D is TRBD1 (5 bases). V was clipped by 1 base and J by 2 bases, with 19 bases between them. CDR1 and CDR2 (germline): SEHNR, FQNEAQ (reference sequence). The CDR3 covers 18 residues. This CDR3 reads CASSLGGRVRLHTDTQYF. The CDR3 DNA follows: TGTGCCAGCAGCTTAGGGGGCCGGGTCCGATTACACACAGATACGCAGTATTTT.